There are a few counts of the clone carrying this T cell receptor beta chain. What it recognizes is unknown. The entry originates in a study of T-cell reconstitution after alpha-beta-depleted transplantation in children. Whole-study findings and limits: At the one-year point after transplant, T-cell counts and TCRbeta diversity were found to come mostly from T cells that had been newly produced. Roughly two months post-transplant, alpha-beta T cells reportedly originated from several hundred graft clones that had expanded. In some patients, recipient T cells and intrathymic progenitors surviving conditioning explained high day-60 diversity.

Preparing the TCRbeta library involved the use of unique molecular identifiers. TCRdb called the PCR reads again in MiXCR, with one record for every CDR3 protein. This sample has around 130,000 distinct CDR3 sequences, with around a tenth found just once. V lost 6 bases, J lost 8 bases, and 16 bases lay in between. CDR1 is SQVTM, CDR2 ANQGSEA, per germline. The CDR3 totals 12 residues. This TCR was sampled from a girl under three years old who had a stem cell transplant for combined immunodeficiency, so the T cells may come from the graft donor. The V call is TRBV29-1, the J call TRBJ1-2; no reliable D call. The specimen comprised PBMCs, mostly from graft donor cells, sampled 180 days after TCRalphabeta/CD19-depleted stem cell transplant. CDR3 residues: CSVTSGGRGYTF. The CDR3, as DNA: TGCAGCGTGACCAGTGGAGGGAGAGGCTACACCTTC.